These 6 T cell receptor beta chains were all obtained from the same sample, sequenced in a study of cytomegalovirus exposure and HLA in healthy donors. Primers included in the PCR were 60 Vbeta and 13 Jbeta primers. Sequencing was performed with immunoSEQ multiplex PCR; in TCRdb, only in-frame clones are kept and a portion is missing. This table holds roughly 77,000 clones, around 10% found once. Sequencing input: PBMCs. These receptors all stem from a man aged 55-75 years in good health and CMV-seropositive.

V and J are TRBV27 and TRBJ1-5; D call uncertain. The germline CDR1 and CDR2 sequences are MNHEY and SMNVEV (reference sequence). This CDR3 region has 13 residues. Trimming cost V 11 bases and J 3 bases, with 14 bases left between them. CDR3 sequence: CACAAKDNQPQHF. The CDR3 coding sequence is TGTGCCTGCGCGGCTAAGGACAATCAGCCCCAGCATTTT.

J is TRBJ1-5 and V is TRBV23-1, with D possibly matching TRBD1 (6 bases). TRBV23-1 belongs to the ORF category, with a function that is uncertain. V was cut by 1 base and J by 0 bases, with 10 bases left in between. This CDR3 has 16 amino acids. CDR3 amino acids: CASSQWGPPSNQPQHF. Here the CDR3 DNA reads TGCGCCAGCAGTCAATGGGGGCCGCCTAGCAATCAGCCCCAGCATTTT.

V gene TRBV19 combines with J gene TRBJ2-3; D perhaps matches TRBD2 (6 bases). Deletions cut 1 base from V and 5 bases from J, with 7 bases between. This CDR3 spans 13 amino acids. From germline, CDR1 is LNHDA and CDR2 SQIVND (reference sequence). This chain's CDR3 is CASSIGGEDTQYF. As DNA, the CDR3 is TGTGCCAGTAGTATAGGGGGGGAAGATACGCAGTATTTT.

The CDR3 protein is CASSQGGGTTVFYGYTF. CDR3 bases: TGCGCCAGCAGCCAAGGAGGTGGAACAACGGTCTTCTATGGCTACACCTTC. The chain recombines TRBV4-1 with TRBJ1-2; D gene unclear. The V and J ends lost 1 base and 4 bases respectively, with 19 bases between them. Germline-derived CDR1 and CDR2 are MGHRA and YSYEKL. CDR3 length: 17 residues.

This clone was seen only a few times. This rearrangement joins TRBV2 to TRBJ2-3; 7 positions agree with TRBD2. This CDR3 is 13 amino acids long. CDR1 is SNHLY and CDR2 is FYNNEI in the germline V gene. Trimming removed 7 bases from V and 5 bases from J; junction bases left unmatched: 6. The CDR3, as DNA: TGTGCCAGCAAGGCGGGGGTGGAAGATACGCAGTATTTT. This codes for CASKAGVEDTQYF. Looking up the rest from reference TRBV2 and TRBJ2-3 gives the full variable domain: EPEVTQTPSHQVTQMGQEVILRCVPISNHLYFYWYRQILGQKVEFLVSFYNNEISEKSEIFDDQFSVERPDGSNFTLKIRSTKLEDSAMYFCASKAGVEDTQYFGPGTRLTVL.

V is TRBV6-4 and J is TRBJ2-3; a possible D gene is TRBD1 (5 bases). Deletions cut 3 bases from V and 5 bases from J, with 9 bases between. The CDR3 spans 13 residues. In germline, CDR1 is MRHNA, CDR2 SNTAGT. The DNA for the CDR3 is TGTGCCAGCAGTGAGACAAGGGGAGATACGCAGTATTTT. It codes for CASSETRGDTQYF.